The 24 T cell receptor beta chains listed next were all sequenced from one sample in a study of OX40 agonist ivuxolimab in advanced cancers. Only in-frame clones appear in the TCRdb table, and some are missing; sequencing was by immunoSEQ multiplex PCR. Here the sample spans approximately 52,000 clones, approximately 83% being singletons. The material was CD4+ or CD8+ T cells sorted from blood, obtained in a trial of the OX40 agonist ivuxolimab. These receptors came from an adult with an advanced solid tumor such as melanoma, head and neck, liver or kidney cancer.

The chain employs TRBV7-9 and TRBJ2-7; no reliable D call. V was shortened by 3 bases and J by 2 bases, with 11 bases between the two germline ends. Per germline, CDR1 SEHNR and CDR2 FQNEAQ (reference sequence). There are 14 residues in the CDR3. The CDR3 coding sequence is TGTGCCAGCAGCTTCCCGACACGCCCCTACGAGCAGTACTTC. The encoded protein is CASSFPTRPYEQYF.

The CDR3 coding sequence is TGTGCCAGTACCCCCCGGGAGGGGGTAACTAATGAAAAACTGTTTTTT. Amino acid sequence: CASTPREGVTNEKLFF. V and J are TRBV19 and TRBJ1-4, with D possibly matching TRBD1 (6 bases). The CDR3 runs to 16 residues. Trimming stripped 7 bases from V and 1 base from J, with 16 bases between. Germline V gives CDR1 LNHDA, CDR2 SQIVND (reference sequence). The full variable domain, with the rest looked up from reference TRBV19 and TRBJ1-4, is DGGITQSPKYLFRKEGQNVTLSCEQNLNHDAMYWYRQDPGQGLRLIYYSQIVNDFQKGDIAEGYSVSREKKESFPLTVTSAQKNPTAFYLCASTPREGVTNEKLFFGSGTQLSVL.

J is TRBJ1-1 and V is TRBV11-3; D not resolved. Trimming left V 5 bases short and J 3 bases short, with 7 bases between. Germline lookup yields CDR1 SGHNT and CDR2 YENEEA. This CDR3 is built from 12 residues. CDR3 amino acids: CASSPGHTEAFF. In DNA form, the CDR3 reads TGTGCCAGCAGCCCCGGGCACACTGAAGCTTTCTTT.

The chain is built from TRBV2 and TRBJ1-1, with TRBD1 as a possible D gene (5 bases). From germline, CDR1 is SNHLY and CDR2 FYNNEI. The CDR3 runs 14 residues. V was cut by 6 bases and J by 2 bases, with 13 bases left in between. CDR3 in DNA: TGTGCCAGCAGCCCCGGGACCGTAAACACTGAAGCTTTCTTT. Translating it yields CASSPGTVNTEAFF.

The rearrangement joins TRBV2 to TRBJ2-3; maybe TRBD2 (7 bases). Germline CDR1 is SNHLY and CDR2 is FYNNEI. V lost 7 bases to trimming and J lost 6 bases, with 23 bases between them. CDR3 size: 16 residues. The CDR3 protein is CASMIEWGGVADTQYF. In DNA, the CDR3 is TGTGCCAGCATGATTGAATGGGGGGGCGTGGCGGATACGCAGTATTTT.

A single count supports this clone. The genes are TRBV5-6 and TRBJ1-2; no reliable D call. CDR1 is SGHDT and CDR2 is YYEEEE in the germline V gene. Trimming removed 3 bases at V and 4 bases at J, with 10 bases between. This CDR3 is built from 13 residues. CDR3 protein: CASSSPDFYGYTF. CDR3 DNA: TGTGCCAGCAGCTCTCCTGACTTCTATGGCTACACCTTC.

The gene calls are TRBV7-2 and TRBJ1-2; D is unclear. There are 17 residues in the CDR3. Germline lookup yields CDR1 SGHTA and CDR2 FQGNSA. V gave up 1 base and J gave up 4 bases, with 19 bases separating them. CDR3 sequence reads: CASSLGPLFRTVYGYTF. CDR3 nucleotides: TGTGCCAGCAGCTTAGGACCACTTTTTCGGACGGTCTATGGCTACACCTTC. The complete variable domain, with remaining parts taken from reference TRBV7-2 and TRBJ1-2, reads GAGVSQSPSNKVTEKGKDVELRCDPISGHTALYWYRQSLGQGLEFLIYFQGNSAPDKSGLPSDRFSAERTGGSVSTLTIQRTQQEDSAVYLCASSLGPLFRTVYGYTFGSGTRLTVV.

The V gene is TRBV27, the J gene TRBJ2-1; D gene unclear. With 8 bases removed from V and 7 bases from J, the gap between germline ends came to 6 bases. Germline V gives CDR1 MNHEY, CDR2 SMNVEV (reference sequence). This CDR3 has 10 residues. CDR3 coding DNA: TGTGCCAGCGGGATGAATGAGCAGTTCTTC. Translating gives CASGMNEQFF.

The chain has TRBV5-6 and TRBJ2-1; the D gene is possibly TRBD1 (6 bases). CDR3 length: 14 amino acids. In germline, CDR1 is SGHDT, CDR2 YYEEEE. The V end was cut by 7 bases, the J end by 9 bases, with 20 bases between. The CDR3 spells CASLSGGPVGEQFF. CDR3 sequence (DNA): TGTGCCAGCCTTAGTGGGGGCCCCGTCGGTGAGCAGTTCTTC. The variable domain in full, completed from reference TRBV5-6 and TRBJ2-1, reads DAGVTQSPTHLIKTRGQQVTLRCSPKSGHDTVSWYQQALGQGPQFIFQYYEEEERQRGNFPDRFSGHQFPNYSSELNVNALLLGDSALYLCASLSGGPVGEQFFGPGTRLTVL.

This sequence joins TRBV7-8 and TRBJ1-1, with D possibly being TRBD1 (5 bases). Germline-derived CDR1 and CDR2 are SGHVS and FQNEAQ. The CDR3 extends over 14 amino acids. V was clipped by 5 bases and J by 3 bases, with 13 bases between them. CDR3 bases: TGTGCCAGCAGCCTAGGGGTGGGTGACACTGAAGCTTTCTTT. It yields the protein CASSLGVGDTEAFF.

The chain links TRBV28 to TRBJ2-3; D unresolved. With 8 bases removed from V and 3 bases from J, the gap between germline ends came to 6 bases. CDR1 and CDR2 from the germline V gene are MDHEN and SYDVKM. CDR3 length equals 11 residues. CDR3 sequence reads: CASSRTDTQYF. CDR3 DNA sequence: TGTGCCAGCTCTAGAACAGATACGCAGTATTTT.

The chain uses TRBV11-3 and TRBJ1-5, with a tentative D call TRBD1 (5 bases). Germline lookup yields CDR1 SGHNT and CDR2 YENEEA. This CDR3 has 17 amino acids. V lost 3 bases to trimming and J lost 0 bases, with 15 bases between them. CDR3 in amino acids: CASSLRHPGCSNQPQHF. CDR3 coding DNA: TGTGCCAGCAGCTTGCGACACCCAGGGTGTAGCAATCAGCCCCAGCATTTT.

V is TRBV27 and J is TRBJ1-2; 7 nucleotides agree with TRBD1. Germline loops: CDR1 MNHEY, CDR2 SMNVEV (reference sequence). Germline trimming cut 6 bases from V and 6 bases from J; bases unmatched to any gene: 13. The CDR3 sequence is 15 residues long. The CDR3 coding sequence is TGTGCCAGCAGGGCGATGACAGGGCAAACTCATGGCTACACCTTC. Translated: CASRAMTGQTHGYTF.

This sequence joins TRBV10-2 and TRBJ1-1; D remains ambiguous. With 4 bases removed from V and 5 bases from J, the gap between germline ends came to 11 bases. Germline V CDR1 and CDR2: WSHSY, SAAADI. The CDR3 loop spans 13 amino acids. CDR3 DNA: TGCGCCAGCAGTGGTGGGCGGACGACTGAAGCTTTCTTT. It is translated as CASSGGRTTEAFF.

The chain links TRBV14 to TRBJ2-5, with TRBD2 matching 9 bases. The DNA matches TRBJ2-7 better at its end, which makes the J call doubtful. The germline V gene encodes CDR1 SGHDN and CDR2 FVKESK. The CDR3 runs to 15 residues. The CDR3 DNA reads TGTGCCAGCAGCCTCCGACTAGCGGCCTCCTACGAGCAGTACTTC. Translation gives CASSLRLAASYEQYF.

Many counts were recorded for this clone. This chain connects TRBV2 to TRBJ2-3; D is possibly TRBD1 or TRBD2 (5 bases each). Germline-derived CDR1 and CDR2 are SNHLY and FYNNEI. This CDR3 has 13 amino acids. V dropped 1 base and J dropped 6 bases, with 8 bases sitting between them. Here the CDR3 reads CASSEGGADTQYF. For the CDR3, the DNA is TGTGCCAGCAGTGAAGGAGGGGCGGATACGCAGTATTTT.

The chain joins TRBV6-5 to TRBJ1-1; D unresolved. Germline V gene data show CDR1 as MNHEY and CDR2 as SVGAGI. The V gene lost 5 bases and the J gene lost 2 bases, with 3 bases spanning the gap. The CDR3 extends over 11 amino acids. The CDR3 is CASSHNTEAFF. The CDR3 DNA is TGTGCCAGCAGTCATAACACTGAAGCTTTCTTT.

V usage is TRBV7-2 and J usage is TRBJ2-7; D might be TRBD1 or TRBD2, each matching 5 bases. V lost 5 bases to trimming and J lost 3 bases, with 11 bases between them. CDR3 size: 13 residues. Germline CDR1 is SGHTA and CDR2 is FQGNSA. The CDR3 sequence: CASSPPGGYEQYF. The DNA for the CDR3 is TGTGCCAGCAGCCCACCTGGGGGCTACGAGCAGTACTTC. Looking up the rest from reference TRBV7-2 and TRBJ2-7 gives the full variable domain: GAGVSQSPSNKVTEKGKDVELRCDPISGHTALYWYRQSLGQGLEFLIYFQGNSAPDKSGLPSDRFSAERTGGSVSTLTIQRTQQEDSAVYLCASSPPGGYEQYFGPGTRLTVT.

The chain couples TRBV5-6 to TRBJ1-1; TRBD1 matches 8 bases. Germline V CDR1 and CDR2: SGHDT, YYEEEE. The ends lost 4 bases at V and 3 bases at J; junction bases unmatched: 2. The CDR3 is 13 amino acids. In DNA form, the CDR3 reads TGTGCCAGCAGCACAGGGGGGGACACTGAAGCTTTCTTT. Protein sequence: CASSTGGDTEAFF. The full variable domain, its missing parts supplied by reference TRBV5-6 and TRBJ1-1, is DAGVTQSPTHLIKTRGQQVTLRCSPKSGHDTVSWYQQALGQGPQFIFQYYEEEERQRGNFPDRFSGHQFPNYSSELNVNALLLGDSALYLCASSTGGDTEAFFGQGTRLTVV.

The V call is TRBV2, the J call TRBJ1-2; tentative D call: TRBD1 (6 bases). Per the germline V gene, CDR1 is SNHLY and CDR2 is FYNNEI. The CDR3 extends over 18 amino acids. V lost 0 bases and J lost 1, with 18 bases in between. This chain's CDR3 is CASSEALNVGGLNYGYTF. DNA of the CDR3: TGTGCCAGCAGTGAAGCTCTAAACGTAGGGGGTCTTAACTATGGCTACACCTTC.

By share, this clone ranks as medium-sized. The chain has TRBV7-9 and TRBJ1-1; D not resolved. Deletions cut 3 bases from V and 6 bases from J, with 2 bases between. The CDR3 loop spans 10 amino acids. Germline CDR1 SEHNR, CDR2 FQNEAQ (reference sequence). The CDR3 is CASSLAEAFF. CDR3 nucleotides: TGTGCCAGCAGCTTGGCTGAAGCTTTCTTT.

The chain carries TRBV4-1 and TRBJ1-1; 9 positions match TRBD1. The germline gives CDR1 MGHRA, CDR2 YSYEKL. Trimming took 1 base from V and 4 from J; bases not matched to a gene: 4. The CDR3 extends over 15 amino acids. Here the CDR3 DNA reads TGCGCCAGCAGCCAAGGGAGGGACAGGGTCACTGAAGCTTTCTTT. Encoded protein: CASSQGRDRVTEAFF.

The rearrangement joins TRBV2 to TRBJ1-5; D perhaps matches TRBD1 (6 bases). Germline CDR1 reads SNHLY; CDR2 reads FYNNEI. The CDR3 loop spans 14 amino acids. Trimming left V 8 bases short and J 0 bases short, with 11 bases between. CDR3 nucleotides: TGTGCCAGCGGACAGATTTATAGCAATCAGCCCCAGCATTTT. This translates into CASGQIYSNQPQHF. The full variable domain, with the rest looked up from reference TRBV2 and TRBJ1-5, is EPEVTQTPSHQVTQMGQEVILRCVPISNHLYFYWYRQILGQKVEFLVSFYNNEISEKSEIFDDQFSVERPDGSNFTLKIRSTKLEDSAMYFCASGQIYSNQPQHFGDGTRLSIL.

This clone is medium-sized within its sample. The rearrangement uses TRBV7-6 and TRBJ1-3, with D tentatively TRBD1 (6 bases). The V and J ends lost 0 bases and 2 bases respectively, with 17 bases between them. The CDR3 contains 18 residues. Germline CDR1 reads SGHVS; CDR2 reads FNYEAQ. Here the CDR3 DNA reads TGTGCCAGCAGCTTAGCGGAGATGGGGGCCGCTCCTGGAAACACCATATATTTT. Amino acids: CASSLAEMGAAPGNTIYF.